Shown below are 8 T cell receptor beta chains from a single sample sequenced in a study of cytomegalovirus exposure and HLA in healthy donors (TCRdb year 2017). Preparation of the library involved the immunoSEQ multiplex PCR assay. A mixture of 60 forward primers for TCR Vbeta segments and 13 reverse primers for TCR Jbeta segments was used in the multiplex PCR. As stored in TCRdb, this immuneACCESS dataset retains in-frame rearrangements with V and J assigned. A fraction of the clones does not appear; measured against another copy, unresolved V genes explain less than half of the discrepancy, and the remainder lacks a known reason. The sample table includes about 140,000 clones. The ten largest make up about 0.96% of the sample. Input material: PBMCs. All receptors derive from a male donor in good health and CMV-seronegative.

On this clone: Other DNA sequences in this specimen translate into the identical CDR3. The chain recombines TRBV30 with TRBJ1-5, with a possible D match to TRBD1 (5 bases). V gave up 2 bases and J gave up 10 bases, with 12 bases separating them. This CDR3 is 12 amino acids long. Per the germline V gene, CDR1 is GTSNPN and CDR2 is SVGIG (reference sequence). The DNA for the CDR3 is TGTGCCTGGAGTCGGGGGGTAGGCCCCCAGCATTTT. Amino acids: CAWSRGVGPQHF.

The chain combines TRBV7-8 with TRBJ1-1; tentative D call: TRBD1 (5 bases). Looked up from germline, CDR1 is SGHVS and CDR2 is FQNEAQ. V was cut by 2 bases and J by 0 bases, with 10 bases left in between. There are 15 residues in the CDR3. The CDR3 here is CASSLTAGMNTEAFF. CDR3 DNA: TGTGCCAGCAGCTTAACCGCAGGGATGAACACTGAAGCTTTCTTT.

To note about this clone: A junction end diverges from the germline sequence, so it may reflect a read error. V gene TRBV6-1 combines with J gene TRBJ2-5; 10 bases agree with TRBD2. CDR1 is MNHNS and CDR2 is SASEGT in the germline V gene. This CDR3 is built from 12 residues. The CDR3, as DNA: TGTGCCAGCACCTTAACTAGCGGGACCCTCCACTTC. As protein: CASTLTSGTLHF.

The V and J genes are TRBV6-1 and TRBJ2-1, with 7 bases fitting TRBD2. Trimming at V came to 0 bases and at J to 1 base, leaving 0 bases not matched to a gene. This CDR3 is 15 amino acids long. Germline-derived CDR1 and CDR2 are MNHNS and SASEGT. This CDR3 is CASSEAGGSYNEQFF. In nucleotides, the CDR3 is TGTGCCAGCAGTGAAGCCGGGGGGTCCTACAATGAGCAGTTCTTC.

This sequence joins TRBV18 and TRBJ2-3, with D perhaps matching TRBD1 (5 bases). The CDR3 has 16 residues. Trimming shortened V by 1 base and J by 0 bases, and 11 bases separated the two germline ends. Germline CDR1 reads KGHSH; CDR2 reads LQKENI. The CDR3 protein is CASSPQQVGSTDTQYF. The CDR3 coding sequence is TGTGCCAGCTCACCACAACAGGTTGGAAGCACAGATACGCAGTATTTT.

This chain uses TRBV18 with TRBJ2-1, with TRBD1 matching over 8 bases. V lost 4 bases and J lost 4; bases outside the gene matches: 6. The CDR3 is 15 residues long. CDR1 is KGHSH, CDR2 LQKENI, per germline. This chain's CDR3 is CASSLGQGPYNEQFF. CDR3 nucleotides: TGTGCCAGCTCACTTGGACAGGGACCGTACAATGAGCAGTTCTTC.

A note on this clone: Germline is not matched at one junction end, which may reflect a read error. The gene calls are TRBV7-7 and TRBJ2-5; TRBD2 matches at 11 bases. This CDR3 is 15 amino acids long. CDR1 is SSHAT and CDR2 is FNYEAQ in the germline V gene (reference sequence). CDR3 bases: TGTGCTAGCAGCACAACTAGCGGGGGTCGGGAGACCCAGTACTTC. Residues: CASSTTSGGRETQYF.

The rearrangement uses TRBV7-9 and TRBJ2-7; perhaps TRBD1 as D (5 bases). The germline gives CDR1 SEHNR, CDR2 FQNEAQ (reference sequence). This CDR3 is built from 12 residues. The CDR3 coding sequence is TGTGCGGGGCAGAAAATAACCTACGAGCAGTACTTC. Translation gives CAGQKITYEQYF.